This T cell receptor (beta chain) was found in a study of T cells in Graves' hyperthyroidism and ophthalmopathy. V lost 6 bases and J lost 4, with 15 bases in between. CDR3 length equals 14 residues. Per the germline V gene, CDR1 is MDHEN and CDR2 is SYDVKM. The source material, RNA transcripts, was used to amplify TCR beta CDR3 regions. During a first-round RT-PCR of the TCR CDR3, the HTBI primer set was used. TCRdb fed the multiplex PCR reads into MiXCR, producing one record per CDR3 protein. The sample has almost 600,000 distinct CDR3 sequences, roughly 13% seen once. In this sample, this clonotype turned up many times.

This receptor was obtained from a woman aged 25 to 45 with Graves' hyperthyroidism that later progressed to Graves' ophthalmopathy. The chain has TRBV28 and TRBJ1-2, with unresolved D. The sequenced sample consisted of blood. The CDR3 is CASRPTGRSYGYTF. The CDR3 DNA reads TGTGCCAGCAGACCTACCGGACGGTCCTATGGCTACACCTTC.